This T cell receptor (beta chain) was sequenced for a study of shared clonotypes between healthy human individuals. Overall study findings and caveats: Sorted-subset samples were not fully sequenced, rarefaction indicated.

As for this clone: Its antigen is not identified.

Measured with immunoSEQ multiplex PCR; TCRdb has only the in-frame clones, and not every one. The sample lists about a million clones, 60% to 80% occurring once. The CDR3 is made up of 13 amino acids. From germline, CDR1 is MDHEN and CDR2 SYDVKM. V gave up 6 bases and J gave up 4 bases; unmatched junction bases: 2. V usage is TRBV28 and J usage is TRBJ2-5; 10 nucleotides agree with TRBD2. The sample was memory CD4+ T cells from PBMCs. The subset was: CD45RA-negative fraction. The TCR originated in a man aged 18 to 29 in good health. Some clones in this sample may be carry-over from other donors' samples. The CDR3 protein is CASRAGGGETQYF. CDR3 sequence (DNA): TGTGCCAGCAGAGCGGGAGGGGGAGAGACCCAGTACTTC.